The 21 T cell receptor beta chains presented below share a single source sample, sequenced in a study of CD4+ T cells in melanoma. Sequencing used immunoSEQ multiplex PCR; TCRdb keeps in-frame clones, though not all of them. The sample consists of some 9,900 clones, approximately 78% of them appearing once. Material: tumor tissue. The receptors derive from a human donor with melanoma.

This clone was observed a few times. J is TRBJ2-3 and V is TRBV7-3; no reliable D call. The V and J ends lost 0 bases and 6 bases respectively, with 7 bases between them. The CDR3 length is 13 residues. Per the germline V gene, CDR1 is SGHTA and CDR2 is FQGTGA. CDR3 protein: CASSLTLGDTQYF. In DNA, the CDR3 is TGTGCCAGCAGCTTAACGTTGGGGGATACGCAGTATTTT.

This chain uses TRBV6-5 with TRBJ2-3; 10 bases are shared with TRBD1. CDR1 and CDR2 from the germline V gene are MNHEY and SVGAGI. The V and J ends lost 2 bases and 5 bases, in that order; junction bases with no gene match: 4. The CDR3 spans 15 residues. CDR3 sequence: CASSYGGQGRDTQYF. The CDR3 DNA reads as TGTGCCAGCAGTTACGGGGGACAGGGGAGAGATACGCAGTATTTT.

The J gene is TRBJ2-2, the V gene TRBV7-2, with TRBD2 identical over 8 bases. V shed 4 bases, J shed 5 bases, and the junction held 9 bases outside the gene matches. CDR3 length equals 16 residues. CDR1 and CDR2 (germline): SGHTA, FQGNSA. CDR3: CASSYTSGLKTGELFF. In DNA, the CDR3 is TGTGCCAGCAGCTATACTAGCGGACTGAAAACCGGGGAGCTGTTTTTT.

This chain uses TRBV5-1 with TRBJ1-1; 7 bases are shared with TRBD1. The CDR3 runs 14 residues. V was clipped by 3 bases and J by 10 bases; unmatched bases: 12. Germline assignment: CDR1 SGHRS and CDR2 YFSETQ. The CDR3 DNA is TGCGCCAGCAGCTCAGGGGGTACCCCCGTGGTAGCTTTCTTT. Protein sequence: CASSSGGTPVVAFF.

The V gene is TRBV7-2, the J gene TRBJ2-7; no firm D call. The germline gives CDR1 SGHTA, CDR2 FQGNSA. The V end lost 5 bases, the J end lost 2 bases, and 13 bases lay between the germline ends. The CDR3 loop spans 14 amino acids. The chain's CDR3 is CASSTWSPPYEQYF. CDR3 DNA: TGTGCCAGCAGCACCTGGAGCCCTCCCTACGAGCAGTACTTC.

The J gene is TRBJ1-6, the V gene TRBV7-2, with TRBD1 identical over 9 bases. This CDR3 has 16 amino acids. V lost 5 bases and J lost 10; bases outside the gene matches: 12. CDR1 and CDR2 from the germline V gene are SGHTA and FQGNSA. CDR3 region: CASSADPGQGYSPLHF. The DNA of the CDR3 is TGTGCCAGCAGCGCCGACCCGGGACAGGGATACTCACCCCTCCACTTT.

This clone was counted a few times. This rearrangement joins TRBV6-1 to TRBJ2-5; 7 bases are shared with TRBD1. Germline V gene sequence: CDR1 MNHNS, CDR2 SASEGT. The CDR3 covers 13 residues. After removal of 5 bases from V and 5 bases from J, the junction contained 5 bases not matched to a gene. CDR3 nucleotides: TGTGCCAGCAGTCCAGGGGGATGGGAGACCCAGTACTTC. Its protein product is CASSPGGWETQYF.

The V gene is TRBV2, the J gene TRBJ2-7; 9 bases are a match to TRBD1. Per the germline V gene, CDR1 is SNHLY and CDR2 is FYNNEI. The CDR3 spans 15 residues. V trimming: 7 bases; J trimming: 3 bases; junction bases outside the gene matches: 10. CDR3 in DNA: TGTGCCAGCATACCCGCTGGACAGGGGTACTACGAGCAGTACTTC. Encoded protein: CASIPAGQGYYEQYF.

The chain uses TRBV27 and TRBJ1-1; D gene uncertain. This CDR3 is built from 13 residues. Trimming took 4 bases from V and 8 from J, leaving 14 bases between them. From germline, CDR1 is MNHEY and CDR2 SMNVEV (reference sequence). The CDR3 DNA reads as TGTGCCAGCAGTTCGGAGGTTTTAGGGGAAGCTTTCTTT. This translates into CASSSEVLGEAFF.

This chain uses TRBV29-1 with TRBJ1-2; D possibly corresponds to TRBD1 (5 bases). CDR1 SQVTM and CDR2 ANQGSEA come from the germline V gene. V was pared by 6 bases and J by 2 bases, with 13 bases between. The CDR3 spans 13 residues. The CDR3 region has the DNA TGCAGCGTGGGCATCGGGACGAACTATGGCTACACCTTC. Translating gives CSVGIGTNYGYTF.

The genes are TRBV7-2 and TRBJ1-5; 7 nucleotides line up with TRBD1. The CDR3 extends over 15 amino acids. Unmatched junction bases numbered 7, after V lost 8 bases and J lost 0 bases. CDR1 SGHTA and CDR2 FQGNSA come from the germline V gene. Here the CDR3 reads CASGRDRYSNQPQHF. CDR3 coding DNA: TGTGCCAGCGGCCGGGACAGATATAGCAATCAGCCCCAGCATTTT.

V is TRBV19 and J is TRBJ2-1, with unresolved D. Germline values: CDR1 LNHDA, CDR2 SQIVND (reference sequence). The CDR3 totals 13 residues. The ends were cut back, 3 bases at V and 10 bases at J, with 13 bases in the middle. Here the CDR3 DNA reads TGTGCCAGTAGTATTGCCCTCCTCGGGGAGCAGTTCTTC. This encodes CASSIALLGEQFF.

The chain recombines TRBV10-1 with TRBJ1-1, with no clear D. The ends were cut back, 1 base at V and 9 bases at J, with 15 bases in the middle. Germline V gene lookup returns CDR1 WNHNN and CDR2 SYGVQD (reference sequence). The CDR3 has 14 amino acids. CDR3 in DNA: TGCGCCAGCAGTGAGTTCGACTCCAAACCTAAAGCTTTCTTT. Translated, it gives CASSEFDSKPKAFF.

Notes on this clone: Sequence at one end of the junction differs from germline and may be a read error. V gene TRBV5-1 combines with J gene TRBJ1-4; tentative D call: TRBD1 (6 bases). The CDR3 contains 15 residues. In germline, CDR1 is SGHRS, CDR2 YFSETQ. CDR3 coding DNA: TGCGCCAGCGGCCGCGGGGGCGCGGGGAATGAAAGACTGTTTTTT. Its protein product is CASGRGGAGNERLFF.

CDR3 loop: CASSRAVYGYTF. The CDR3 DNA reads TGTGCCAGCAGTCGGGCGGTCTATGGCTACACCTTC. V is TRBV2 and J is TRBJ1-2, with D uncertain. CDR1 is SNHLY and CDR2 is FYNNEI in the germline V gene. This CDR3 is 12 amino acids long. V was pared by 5 bases and J by 4 bases, with 8 bases between.

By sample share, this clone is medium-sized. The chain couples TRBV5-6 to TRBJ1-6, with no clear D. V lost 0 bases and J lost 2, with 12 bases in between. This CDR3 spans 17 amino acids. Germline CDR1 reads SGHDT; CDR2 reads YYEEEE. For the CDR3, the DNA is TGTGCCAGCAGCTTGGCTCAGCACGGCGCCTATAATTCACCCCTCCACTTT. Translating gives CASSLAQHGAYNSPLHF.

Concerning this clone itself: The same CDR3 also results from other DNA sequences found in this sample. The CDR3 loop reads CASSFSSPYEQYF. The CDR3 bases are TGTGCCAGCAGCTTTTCTAGCCCCTACGAGCAGTACTTC. The chain uses TRBV11-1 and TRBJ2-7; D is perhaps TRBD2 (5 bases). V lost 3 bases to trimming and J lost 2 bases, with 8 bases between them. CDR1 and CDR2 (germline): SGHAT, FQDESV (reference sequence). This CDR3 region has 13 residues.

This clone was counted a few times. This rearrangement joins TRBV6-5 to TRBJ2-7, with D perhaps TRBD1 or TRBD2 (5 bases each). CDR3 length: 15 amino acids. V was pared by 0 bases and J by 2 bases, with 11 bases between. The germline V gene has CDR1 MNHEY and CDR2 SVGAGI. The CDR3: CASSYSLQGPYEQYF. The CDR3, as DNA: TGTGCCAGCAGTTACTCGTTGCAGGGACCCTACGAGCAGTACTTC.

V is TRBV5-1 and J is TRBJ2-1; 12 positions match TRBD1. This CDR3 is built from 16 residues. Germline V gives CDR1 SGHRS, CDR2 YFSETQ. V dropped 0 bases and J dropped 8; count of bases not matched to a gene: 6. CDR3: CASSLGGTGGGHEQFF. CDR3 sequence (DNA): TGCGCCAGCAGCTTGGGTGGGACAGGGGGCGGACATGAGCAGTTCTTC. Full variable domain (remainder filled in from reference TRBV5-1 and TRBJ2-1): KAGVTQTPRYLIKTRGQQVTLSCSPISGHRSVSWYQQTPGQGLQFLFEYFSETQRNKGNFPGRFSGRQFSNSRSEMNVSTLELGDSALYLCASSLGGTGGGHEQFFGPGTRLTVL.

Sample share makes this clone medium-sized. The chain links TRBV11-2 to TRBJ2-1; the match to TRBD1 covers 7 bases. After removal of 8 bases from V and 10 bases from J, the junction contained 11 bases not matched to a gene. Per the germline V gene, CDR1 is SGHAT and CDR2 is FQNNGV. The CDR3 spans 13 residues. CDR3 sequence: CASRDFIQGEQFF. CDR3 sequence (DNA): TGTGCCAGCCGCGATTTTATACAGGGGGAGCAGTTCTTC.

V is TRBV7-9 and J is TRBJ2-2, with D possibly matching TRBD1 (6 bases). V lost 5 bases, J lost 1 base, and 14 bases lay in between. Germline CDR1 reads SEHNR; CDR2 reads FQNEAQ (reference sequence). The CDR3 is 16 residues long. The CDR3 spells CASSPGQLLNTGELFF. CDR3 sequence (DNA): TGTGCCAGCAGCCCCGGACAGCTACTGAACACCGGGGAGCTGTTTTTT.